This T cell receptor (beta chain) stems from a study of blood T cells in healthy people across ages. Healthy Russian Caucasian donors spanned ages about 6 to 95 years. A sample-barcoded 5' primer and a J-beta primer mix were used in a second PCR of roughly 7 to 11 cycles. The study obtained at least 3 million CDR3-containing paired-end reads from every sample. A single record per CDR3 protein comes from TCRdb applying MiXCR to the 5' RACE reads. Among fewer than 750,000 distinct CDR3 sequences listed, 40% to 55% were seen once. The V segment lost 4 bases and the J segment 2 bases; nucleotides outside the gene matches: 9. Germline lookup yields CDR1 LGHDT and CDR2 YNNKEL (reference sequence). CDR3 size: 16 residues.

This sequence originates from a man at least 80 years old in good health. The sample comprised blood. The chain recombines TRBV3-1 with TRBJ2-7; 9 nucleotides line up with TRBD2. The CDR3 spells CASSREAGGMAYEQYF. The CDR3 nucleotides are TGTGCCAGCAGCCGGGAAGCGGGAGGTATGGCCTACGAGCAGTACTTC.